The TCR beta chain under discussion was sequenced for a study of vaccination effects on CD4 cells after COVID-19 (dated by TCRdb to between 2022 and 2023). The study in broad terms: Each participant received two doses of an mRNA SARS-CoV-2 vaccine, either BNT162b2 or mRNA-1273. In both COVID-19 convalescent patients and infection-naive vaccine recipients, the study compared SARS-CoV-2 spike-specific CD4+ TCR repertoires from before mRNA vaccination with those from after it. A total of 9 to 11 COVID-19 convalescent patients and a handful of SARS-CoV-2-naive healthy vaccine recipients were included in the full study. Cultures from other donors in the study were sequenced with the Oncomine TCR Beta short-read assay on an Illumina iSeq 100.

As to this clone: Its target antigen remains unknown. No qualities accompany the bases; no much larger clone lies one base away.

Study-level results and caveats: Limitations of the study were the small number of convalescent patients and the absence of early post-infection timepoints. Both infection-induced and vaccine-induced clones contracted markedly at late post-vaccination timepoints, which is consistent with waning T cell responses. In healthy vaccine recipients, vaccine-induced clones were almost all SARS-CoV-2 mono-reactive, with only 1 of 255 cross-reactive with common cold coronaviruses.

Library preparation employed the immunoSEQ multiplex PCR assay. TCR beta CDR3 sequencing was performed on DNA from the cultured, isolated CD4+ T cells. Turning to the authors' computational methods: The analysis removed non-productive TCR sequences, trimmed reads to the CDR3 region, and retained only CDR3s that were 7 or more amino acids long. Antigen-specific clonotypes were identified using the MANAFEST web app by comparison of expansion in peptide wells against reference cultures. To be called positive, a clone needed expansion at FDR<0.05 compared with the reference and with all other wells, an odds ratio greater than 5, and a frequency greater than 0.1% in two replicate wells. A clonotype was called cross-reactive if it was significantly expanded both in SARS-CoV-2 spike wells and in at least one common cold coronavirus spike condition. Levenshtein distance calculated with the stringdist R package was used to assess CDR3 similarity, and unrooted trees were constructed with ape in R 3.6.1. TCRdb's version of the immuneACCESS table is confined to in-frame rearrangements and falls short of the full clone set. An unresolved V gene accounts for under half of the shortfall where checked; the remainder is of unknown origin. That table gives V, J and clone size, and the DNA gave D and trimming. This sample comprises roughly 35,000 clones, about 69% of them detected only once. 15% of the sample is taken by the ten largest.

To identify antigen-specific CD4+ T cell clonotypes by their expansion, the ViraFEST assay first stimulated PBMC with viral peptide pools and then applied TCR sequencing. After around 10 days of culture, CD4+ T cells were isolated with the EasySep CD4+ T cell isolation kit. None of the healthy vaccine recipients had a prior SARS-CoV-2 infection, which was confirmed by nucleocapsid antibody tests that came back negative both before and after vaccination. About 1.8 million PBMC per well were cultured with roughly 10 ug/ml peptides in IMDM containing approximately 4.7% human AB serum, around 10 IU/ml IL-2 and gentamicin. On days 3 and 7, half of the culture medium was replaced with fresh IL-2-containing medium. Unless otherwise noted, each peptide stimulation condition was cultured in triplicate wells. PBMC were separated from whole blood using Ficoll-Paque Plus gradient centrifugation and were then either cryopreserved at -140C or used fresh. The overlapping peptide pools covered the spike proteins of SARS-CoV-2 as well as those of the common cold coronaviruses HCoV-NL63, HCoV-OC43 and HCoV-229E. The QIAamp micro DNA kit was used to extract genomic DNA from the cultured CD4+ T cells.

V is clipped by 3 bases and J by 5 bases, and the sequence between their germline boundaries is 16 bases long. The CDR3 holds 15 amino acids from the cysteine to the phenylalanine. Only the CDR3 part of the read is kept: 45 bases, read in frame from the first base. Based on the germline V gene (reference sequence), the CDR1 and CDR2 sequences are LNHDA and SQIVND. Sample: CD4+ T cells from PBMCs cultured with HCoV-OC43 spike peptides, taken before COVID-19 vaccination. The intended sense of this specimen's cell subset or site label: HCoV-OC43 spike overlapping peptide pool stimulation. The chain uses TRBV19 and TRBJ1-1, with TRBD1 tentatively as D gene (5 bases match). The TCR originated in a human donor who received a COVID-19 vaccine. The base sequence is TGTGCCAGTAGTATGCCGGGTGGGGGACTTACTGAAGCTTTCTTT. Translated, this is CASSMPGGGLTEAFF.